These T cell receptor beta chains were read from a single sample in a study of CD8+ T cells in alopecia areata. TCRdb's copy holds only in-frame clones and misses some; the assay was immunoSEQ multiplex PCR. The sample records 200,000 to 250,000 clones, 43% being singletons. This material consisted of CD4+ T cells sorted from blood, taken at approximately week 39, from a patient treated with tofacitinib. The receptors derive from a human donor with alopecia areata. CDR3s include the opening cysteine and the closing phenylalanine or tryptophan. A D gene is named only where the DNA matches it firmly. Only part of the rows carry a size: once, few, many, or a class if the clone is expanded.

D: NA; V: TRBV6-5; size: few; J: TRBJ2-4; CDR3: CASSGGAGNIQYF; DNA: TGTGCCAGCAGCGGGGGCGCGGGAAACATTCAGTACTTC
D: NA; V: TRBV30; size: few; J: TRBJ1-5; CDR3: CAWSHGGGVYLSNQPQHF; DNA: TGTGCCTGGAGTCACGGAGGGGGGGTTTACCTTAGCAATCAGCCCCAGCATTTT
D: NA; V: TRBV10-3; size: NA; J: TRBJ1-2; CDR3: CAISALTKGGRESYTF; DNA: TGTGCCATCAGTGCACTTACAAAGGGAGGGAGAGAAAGCTACACCTTC
D: NA; V: TRBV7-9; size: NA; J: TRBJ2-3; CDR3: CASSPGGGTVTDTQYF; DNA: TGTGCCAGCAGCCCCGGGGGCGGAACGGTCACAGATACGCAGTATTTT
D: TRBD1; V: TRBV15; size: NA; J: TRBJ2-3; CDR3: CATGQGPTDTQYF; DNA: TGTGCCACCGGACAGGGTCCCACAGATACGCAGTATTTT
D: NA; V: TRBV30; size: NA; J: TRBJ2-7; CDR3: CASQGQYEQYF; DNA: TGTGCCTCGCAAGGACAGTACGAGCAGTACTTC
D: TRBD1; V: TRBV6-6; size: NA; J: TRBJ1-4; CDR3: CASSYSQGEKLFF; DNA: TGTGCCAGCAGTTACTCGCAGGGGGAGAAACTGTTTTTT
D: TRBD1; V: TRBV2; size: NA; J: TRBJ2-3; CDR3: CASSRDRSTDTQYF; DNA: TGTGCCAGCAGCCGGGACAGGAGCACAGATACGCAGTATTTT
D: NA; V: TRBV29-1; size: NA; J: TRBJ1-5; CDR3: CSVGGNSNQPQHF; DNA: TGCAGCGTGGGAGGTAATAGCAATCAGCCCCAGCATTTT
D: NA; V: TRBV5-1; size: NA; J: TRBJ2-7; CDR3: CASSLVPISSSYEQYF; DNA: TGCGCCAGCAGCTTGGTTCCGATCTCGAGCTCCTACGAGCAGTACTTC
D: TRBD2; V: TRBV28; size: NA; J: TRBJ2-7; CDR3: CASNPSGSYYEQYF; DNA: TGTGCCAGCAACCCTAGCGGGAGTTACTACGAGCAGTACTTC
D: TRBD1; V: TRBV7-2; size: NA; J: TRBJ2-5; CDR3: CASSRGQGETQYF; DNA: TGTGCCAGCAGCCGGGGACAGGGAGAGACCCAGTACTTC
D: NA; V: TRBV29-1; size: once; J: TRBJ1-1; CDR3: CSVEIQGTEAFF; DNA: TGCAGCGTTGAAATCCAGGGCACTGAAGCTTTCTTT
D: NA; V: TRBV10-3; size: NA; J: TRBJ2-5; CDR3: CAIRDITKGETQYF; DNA: TGTGCCATCAGGGACATAACCAAGGGGGAGACCCAGTACTTC
D: NA; V: TRBV4-2; size: many; J: TRBJ2-7; CDR3: CASSQPTRSSSYEQYF; DNA: TGTGCCAGCAGCCAACCTACGCGCTCCAGCTCCTACGAGCAGTACTTC
D: NA; V: TRBV4-2; size: NA; J: TRBJ2-7; CDR3: CASCPGVGYEQYF; DNA: TGTGCCAGCTGCCCGGGGGTGGGCTACGAGCAGTACTTC
D: NA; V: TRBV9; size: few; J: TRBJ2-5; CDR3: CASSVGQGETQYF; DNA: TGTGCCAGCAGCGTAGGGCAGGGAGAGACCCAGTACTTC
D: TRBD1; V: TRBV7-9; size: few; J: TRBJ2-6; CDR3: CASSSDYRDSPSGANVLTF; DNA: TGTGCCAGCAGCTCTGATTACCGGGACAGCCCATCTGGGGCCAACGTCCTGACTTTC
D: TRBD1; V: TRBV6-1; size: NA; J: TRBJ1-1; CDR3: CASSERQGSEAFF; DNA: TGTGCCAGCAGTGAAAGACAGGGAAGTGAAGCTTTCTTT
D: NA; V: TRBV10-3; size: NA; J: TRBJ2-7; CDR3: CAISRRADYEQYF; DNA: TGTGCCATCAGCCGGAGGGCAGATTACGAGCAGTACTTC
D: NA; V: TRBV28; size: few; J: TRBJ2-6; CDR3: CASSLRGSGANVLTF; DNA: TGTGCCAGCAGTTTGCGAGGGTCTGGGGCCAACGTCCTGACTTTC
D: NA; V: TRBV9; size: NA; J: TRBJ2-7; CDR3: CASSNEIPPGHTYEQYF; DNA: TGTGCCAGCAGCAACGAAATACCACCGGGGCATACCTACGAGCAGTACTTC
D: NA; V: TRBV7-3; size: NA; J: TRBJ1-4; CDR3: CASSSFPRTRNEKLFF; DNA: TGTGCCAGCAGCTCCTTCCCGCGGACGAGGAATGAAAAACTGTTTTTT
D: TRBD1; V: TRBV18; size: NA; J: TRBJ2-7; CDR3: CASSGDSLYEQYF; DNA: TGTGCCAGCTCAGGGGACAGCCTCTACGAGCAGTACTTC
D: TRBD1; V: TRBV5-1; size: once; J: TRBJ2-6; CDR3: CASGLLSGQGAIGANVLTF; DNA: TGCGCCAGCGGGTTACTGTCGGGACAGGGGGCAATTGGGGCCAACGTCCTGACTTTC
D: NA; V: TRBV15; size: few; J: TRBJ2-1; CDR3: CATSREVRNEQFF; DNA: TGTGCCACCAGCAGAGAGGTTCGCAATGAGCAGTTCTTC
D: TRBD1; V: TRBV7-2; size: few; J: TRBJ2-5; CDR3: CASSRRTGDQTQYF; DNA: TGTGCCAGCAGCAGAAGAACAGGGGACCAGACCCAGTACTTC
D: TRBD2; V: TRBV5-1; size: medium-sized; J: TRBJ2-7; CDR3: CASSPTGTTTYEQYF; DNA: TGCGCCAGCAGCCCGACCGGGACTACTACCTACGAGCAGTACTTC
D: NA; V: TRBV30; size: few; J: TRBJ2-1; CDR3: CAWSGSRVREQFF; DNA: TGTGCCTGGAGTGGAAGCCGGGTCCGGGAGCAGTTCTTC
D: NA; V: TRBV29-1; size: NA; J: TRBJ2-7; CDR3: CSVLPGPYEQYF; DNA: TGCAGCGTTCTACCAGGTCCCTACGAGCAGTACTTC
D: NA; V: TRBV7-2; size: few; J: TRBJ2-3; CDR3: CASSSTDTQYF; DNA: TGTGCCAGCAGCTCCACAGATACGCAGTATTTT
D: NA; V: TRBV15; size: few; J: TRBJ2-7; CDR3: CATSRVGAYYEQYF; DNA: TGTGCCACCAGCAGAGTTGGCGCATACTACGAGCAGTACTTC
D: TRBD1; V: TRBV7-9; size: NA; J: TRBJ1-2; CDR3: CASTFTGASKGYTF; DNA: TGTGCCAGCACCTTTACAGGGGCCTCGAAAGGCTACACCTTC
D: NA; V: TRBV15; size: NA; J: TRBJ2-2; CDR3: CATSRGKTGAGELFF; DNA: TGTGCCACCAGCAGAGGAAAAACAGGCGCCGGGGAGCTGTTTTTT
D: NA; V: TRBV2; size: NA; J: TRBJ2-5; CDR3: CASRRDKETQYF; DNA: TGTGCCAGCAGAAGGGACAAAGAGACCCAGTACTTC
D: NA; V: TRBV5-1; size: NA; J: TRBJ2-7; CDR3: CASSPHLRDINTYEQYF; DNA: TGCGCCAGCAGCCCACATCTTCGGGATATCAACACCTACGAGCAGTACTTC
D: NA; V: TRBV6-5; size: NA; J: TRBJ1-5; CDR3: CATTRGSNQPQHF; DNA: TGTGCCACCACGAGGGGTAGCAATCAGCCCCAGCATTTT
D: NA; V: TRBV2; size: once; J: TRBJ2-7; CDR3: CASSLESGVREQYF; DNA: TGTGCCAGCAGTTTAGAGTCGGGAGTCCGCGAGCAGTACTTC
D: NA; V: TRBV14; size: NA; J: TRBJ2-7; CDR3: CASSQVLASGEQYF; DNA: TGTGCCAGCAGCCAAGTCCTAGCATCCGGTGAGCAGTACTTC
D: TRBD1; V: TRBV29-1; size: NA; J: TRBJ1-1; CDR3: CSVAGQGSNTEAFF; DNA: TGCAGCGTCGCGGGACAGGGGTCGAACACTGAAGCTTTCTTT
D: TRBD1; V: TRBV29-1; size: NA; J: TRBJ1-1; CDR3: CSGDRVLENTEAFF; DNA: TGCAGCGGGGACAGGGTGTTAGAGAACACTGAAGCTTTCTTT
D: NA; V: TRBV6-5; size: few; J: TRBJ1-2; CDR3: CASRVAGNYGYTF; DNA: TGTGCCAGCCGAGTGGCAGGGAACTATGGCTACACCTTC
D: NA; V: TRBV6-6; size: NA; J: TRBJ1-2; CDR3: CASNPTGFLGYTF; DNA: TGTGCCAGCAACCCCACAGGGTTCCTTGGCTACACCTTC
D: TRBD1; V: TRBV25-1; size: NA; J: TRBJ1-2; CDR3: CASSESLGTGFGYTF; DNA: TGTGCCAGCAGTGAATCTCTCGGGACAGGGTTTGGCTACACCTTC
D: NA; V: TRBV29-1; size: few; J: TRBJ1-2; CDR3: CSVVGLDGYTF; DNA: TGCAGCGTTGTGGGCCTCGATGGCTACACCTTC
D: TRBD1; V: TRBV9; size: NA; J: TRBJ2-3; CDR3: CASSVRQGAGDTQYF; DNA: TGTGCCAGCAGCGTACGACAGGGGGCAGGAGATACGCAGTATTTT